This T cell receptor beta chain was captured in a study of blood T cell repertoires in COVID-19. Sequencing was performed with immunoSEQ multiplex PCR; in TCRdb, only in-frame clones are kept and a portion is missing. The data contain 100,000 to 120,000 clones, about 85% of them singletons. This clone was recorded only once. This receptor was identified in a human donor in a cohort sampled during active COVID-19. Material: peripheral blood.

The CDR3 sequence is CASSIRGGSSNYGYTF. Written as DNA, the CDR3 is TGTGCCAGTAGTATTAGGGGAGGGAGCTCTAACTATGGCTACACCTTC. The V gene is TRBV19, the J gene TRBJ1-2, with D perhaps matching TRBD1 (5 bases). V was trimmed by 3 bases and J by 0 bases, leaving 14 bases between them. Germline-derived CDR1 and CDR2 are LNHDA and SQIVND (reference sequence). The CDR3 runs 16 residues.